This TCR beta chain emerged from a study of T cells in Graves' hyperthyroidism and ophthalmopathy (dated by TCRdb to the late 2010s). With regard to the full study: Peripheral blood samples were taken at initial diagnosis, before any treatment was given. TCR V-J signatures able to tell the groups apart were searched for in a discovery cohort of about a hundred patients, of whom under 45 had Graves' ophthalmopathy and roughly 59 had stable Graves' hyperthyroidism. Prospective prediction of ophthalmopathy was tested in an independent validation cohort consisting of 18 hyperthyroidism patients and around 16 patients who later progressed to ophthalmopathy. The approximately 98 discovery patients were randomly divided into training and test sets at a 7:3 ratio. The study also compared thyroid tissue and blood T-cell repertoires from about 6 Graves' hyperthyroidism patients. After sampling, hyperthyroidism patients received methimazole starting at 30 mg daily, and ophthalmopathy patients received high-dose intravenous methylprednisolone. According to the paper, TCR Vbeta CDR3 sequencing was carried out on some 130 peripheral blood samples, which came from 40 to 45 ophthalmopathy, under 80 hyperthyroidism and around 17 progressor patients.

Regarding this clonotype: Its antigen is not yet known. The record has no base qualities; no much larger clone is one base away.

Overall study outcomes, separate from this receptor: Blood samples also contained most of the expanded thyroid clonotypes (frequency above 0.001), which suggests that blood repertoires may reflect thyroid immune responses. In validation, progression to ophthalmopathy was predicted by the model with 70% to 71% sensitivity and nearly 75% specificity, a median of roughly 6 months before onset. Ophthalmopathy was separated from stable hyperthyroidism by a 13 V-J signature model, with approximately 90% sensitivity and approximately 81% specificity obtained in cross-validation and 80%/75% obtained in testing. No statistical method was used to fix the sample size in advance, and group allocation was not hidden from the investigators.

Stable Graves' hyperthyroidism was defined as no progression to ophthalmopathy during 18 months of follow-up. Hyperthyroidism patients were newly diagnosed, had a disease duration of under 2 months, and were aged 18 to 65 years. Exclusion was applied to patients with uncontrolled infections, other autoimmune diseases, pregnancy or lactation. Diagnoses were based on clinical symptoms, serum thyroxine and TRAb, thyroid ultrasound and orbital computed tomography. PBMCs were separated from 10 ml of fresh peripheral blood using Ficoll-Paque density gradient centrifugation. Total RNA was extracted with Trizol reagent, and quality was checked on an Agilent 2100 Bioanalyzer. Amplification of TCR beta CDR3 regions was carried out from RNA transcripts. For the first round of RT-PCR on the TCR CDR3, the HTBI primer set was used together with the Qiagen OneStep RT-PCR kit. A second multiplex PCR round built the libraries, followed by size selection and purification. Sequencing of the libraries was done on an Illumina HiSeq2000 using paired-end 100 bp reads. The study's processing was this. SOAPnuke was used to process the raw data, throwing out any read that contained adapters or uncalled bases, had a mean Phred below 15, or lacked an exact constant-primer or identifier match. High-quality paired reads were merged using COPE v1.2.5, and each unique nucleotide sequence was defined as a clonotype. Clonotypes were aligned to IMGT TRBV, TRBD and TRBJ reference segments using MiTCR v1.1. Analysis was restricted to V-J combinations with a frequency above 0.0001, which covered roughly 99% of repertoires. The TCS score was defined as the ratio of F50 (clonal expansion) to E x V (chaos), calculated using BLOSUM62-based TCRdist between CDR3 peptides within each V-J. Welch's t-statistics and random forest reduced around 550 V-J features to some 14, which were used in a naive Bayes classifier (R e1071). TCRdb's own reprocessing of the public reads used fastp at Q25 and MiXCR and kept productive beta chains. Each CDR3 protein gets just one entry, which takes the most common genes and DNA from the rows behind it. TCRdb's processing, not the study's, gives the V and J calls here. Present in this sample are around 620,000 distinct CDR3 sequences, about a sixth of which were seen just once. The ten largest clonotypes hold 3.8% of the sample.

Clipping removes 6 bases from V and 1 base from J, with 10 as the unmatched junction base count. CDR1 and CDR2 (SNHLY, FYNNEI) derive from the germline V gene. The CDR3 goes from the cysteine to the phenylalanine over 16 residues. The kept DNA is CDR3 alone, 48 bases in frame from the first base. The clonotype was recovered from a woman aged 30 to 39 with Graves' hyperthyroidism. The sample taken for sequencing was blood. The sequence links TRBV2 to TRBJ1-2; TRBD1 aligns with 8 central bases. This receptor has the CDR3 CASSDMTGVVNYGYTF. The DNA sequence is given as TGTGCCAGCAGCGACATGACAGGGGTAGTTAACTATGGCTACACCTTC.